The rows below give T cell receptor beta chains drawn from one sample of a study of control samples from healthy donors and cancer patients. The repertoire was sequenced with immunoSEQ multiplex PCR; TCRdb's copy has only in-frame clones and lacks some. This table holds about 190,000 clones, just under 95% found once. The specimen was blood. These receptors came from a man aged 18-30 years in good health. CDR3s include the opening cysteine and the closing phenylalanine or tryptophan. The D gene is left open where the match is weak. Not all rows give a size; the values are once, few, many and, for expanded clones, a class.

TRBV28	.	.	TRBJ1-6	TGTGCCAGCACAGGGGCTGGGAGAGTAGACTCACCCCTCCACTTT	CASTGAGRVDSPLHF
TRBV6-5	.	few	TRBJ1-5	TGTGCCAGCAGTCCTAGTAGGGGGGCCGGTCAGCCCCAGCATTTT	CASSPSRGAGQPQHF
TRBV3-1/TRBV3-2	.	.	TRBJ1-2	TGTGCCAGCAGCCAATATGAGGGGCGGTATGGCTACACCTTC	CASSQYEGRYGYTF
TRBV28	.	.	TRBJ2-7	TGTGCCAGCATTCACACGGGCGCGGGGCTCTACGAGCAGTACTTC	CASIHTGAGLYEQYF
TRBV2	TRBD1	.	TRBJ1-1	TGTGCCGGAGACAGGGGGCAGGGCACTGAAGCTTTCTTT	CAGDRGQGTEAFF
TRBV28	.	.	TRBJ2-2	TGTGCCAGCAGTTTCCCTGGGGGTCTCACCGGGGAGCTGTTTTTT	CASSFPGGLTGELFF
TRBV24-1	.	few	TRBJ1-5	TGTGCCACCAGTGATAGGGTCGCCCCGGTTCAGCCCCAGCATTTT	CATSDRVAPVQPQHF
TRBV9	TRBD2	.	TRBJ2-3	TGTGCCAGCAGCGTAATAAGCGGGGGGTTAGATACGCAGTATTTT	CASSVISGGLDTQYF
TRBV27	.	.	TRBJ1-2	TGTGCCAGCAGTTTATATGGGGACCAAACCTCCACCAACTATGGCTACACCTTC	CASSLYGDQTSTNYGYTF
TRBV27	TRBD1	.	TRBJ2-7	TGTGCCAGCAGCAGGACAGGGGCTCCCTACGAGCAGTACTTC	CASSRTGAPYEQYF
TRBV2	.	.	TRBJ2-7	TGTGCCAGCAGTGAAGGGCAGGGAAAGGGCAACGAGCAGTACTTC	CASSEGQGKGNEQYF
TRBV19	TRBD1	.	TRBJ2-7	TGTGCCACCTCTCTAGGGACAGGATCCTACGAGCAGTACTTC	CATSLGTGSYEQYF
TRBV19	.	.	TRBJ2-7	TGTGCCAGTAGTAGGGGGTACGAGCAGTACTTC	CASSRGYEQYF
TRBV5-1	TRBD2	.	TRBJ2-3	TGCGCCAGCAGCTTGGACTTAACGGGGGGGCAGACAGATACGCAGTATTTT	CASSLDLTGGQTDTQYF
TRBV10-3	.	once	TRBJ2-5	TGTGCCATCAGTGCTCAAGAGACCCAGTACTTC	CAISAQETQYF
TRBV5-5	TRBD1	.	TRBJ1-1	TGTGCCAGCAGCCCCCTGACAGGGGGGTACACTGAAGCTTTCTTT	CASSPLTGGYTEAFF
TRBV7-9	.	.	TRBJ1-2	TGTGCCAGCAGCCCAGGACAGACCGGGAGCTACACCTTC	CASSPGQTGSYTF
TRBV7-9	.	.	TRBJ1-6	TGTGCCAGCAGCTTAATAGCGGCAGGACGAGGGAATTCACCCCTCCACTTT	CASSLIAAGRGNSPLHF
TRBV9	.	once	TRBJ2-3	TGTGCCAGCAGCGCCGGTAATCCGGGGGCAGATACGCAGTATTTT	CASSAGNPGADTQYF
TRBV5-4	.	.	TRBJ1-2	TGTGCCAGCAGCTTCCGGGACATCCCTATCTTCGGCTACACCTTC	CASSFRDIPIFGYTF
TRBV30	.	.	TRBJ2-3	TGTGCCTGGAGTGTACCGGGGCGCGGGGTAGGTACGCAGTATTTT	CAWSVPGRGVGTQYF
TRBV19	.	.	TRBJ1-5	TGTGCCAGTAGTATCAGGGATCAGCCCCAGCATTTT	CASSIRDQPQHF
TRBV12-3/TRBV12-4	.	.	TRBJ2-1	TGTGCCAGCAGTACCTTCGGGACACCCAAGTTCTTC	CASSTFGTPKFF
TRBV2	.	.	TRBJ2-7	TGTGCCAGCAGTGAAGCCGGGACGTTGGGCTACGAGCAGTACTTC	CASSEAGTLGYEQYF
TRBV5-1	.	.	TRBJ1-4	TGCGCCAGCGCCACACAGGCCTCGGGCGAAAAACTGTTTTTT	CASATQASGEKLFF
TRBV2	.	.	TRBJ1-6	TGTGCCAGCAGTGAAGATCGGAGCTCCTATAATTCACCCCTCCACTTT	CASSEDRSSYNSPLHF
TRBV12-5	.	.	TRBJ1-2	TGTGCTATGATAGGAGGGGGCTATGGCTACACCTTC	CAMIGGGYGYTF
TRBV19	.	.	TRBJ1-5	TGTGCCAGTAGTACTGCAGGGCCTGAAGGCAATCAGCCCCAGCATTTT	CASSTAGPEGNQPQHF
TRBV3-1/TRBV3-2	.	.	TRBJ1-6	TGTGCCAGCAGCCAAGAAGGCAGAGCCTCTAGAAGCTCCTATAATTCACCCCTCCACTTT	CASSQEGRASRSSYNSPLHF
TRBV7-9	.	.	TRBJ1-1	TGTGCCAGCAGCTTATCTCCTTCGCGGGGTAACACTGAAGCTTTCTTT	CASSLSPSRGNTEAFF
TRBV5-1	TRBD1	few	TRBJ2-7	TGCGCCAGCAGCTGGACAGGATCGTCCTACGAGCAGTACTTC	CASSWTGSSYEQYF
TRBV6-6	TRBD2	.	TRBJ2-1	TGTGCCAGCAGTGCACGGGGGGGCCAGTTCTTC	CASSARGGQFF
TRBV2	.	.	TRBJ2-7	TGTGCCAGCAGTCATCGTGTCAATAACGAGCAGTACTTC	CASSHRVNNEQYF
TRBV10-3	.	.	TRBJ2-3	TGTGCCATCAAGGGGACCACAGATACGCAGTATTTT	CAIKGTTDTQYF
TRBV2	.	.	TRBJ1-5	TGTGCCAGCAGTGAAATAGGGAATCAGCCCCAGCATTTT	CASSEIGNQPQHF
TRBV29-1	.	.	TRBJ2-1	TGCAGCGTTGCGGACGGCTACAATGAGCAGTTCTTC	CSVADGYNEQFF
TRBV9	.	few	TRBJ1-3	TGTGCCAGCAGCGTAGATCTCTCTGGAAACACCATATATTTT	CASSVDLSGNTIYF
TRBV6-4	.	.	TRBJ2-2	TGTGCCAGCAGTGTTCAGGAGAACACCGGGGAGCTGTTTTTT	CASSVQENTGELFF
TRBV9	TRBD2	.	TRBJ2-1	TGTGCCAGCAGCTCCCACACTAGCGGGGGACTCTCCTACAATGAGCAGTTCTTC	CASSSHTSGGLSYNEQFF
TRBV28	.	.	TRBJ2-6	TGTGCCAGCAGTTTAAATAGGGCTGGGGCCAACGTCCTGACTTTC	CASSLNRAGANVLTF